The clone carrying this T cell receptor beta chain has a count of ten or more. Its antigen is undetermined. Amplified TCR beta CDR3 regions derived from RNA transcripts. TCR CDR3 regions were first amplified by RT-PCR with HTBI primers. MiXCR, applied by TCRdb to the multiplex PCR reads, yields one record per CDR3 protein. Of 410,000 or so distinct CDR3 sequences in the sample, about 15% are singletons; the top ten hold 13%. This entry belongs to a study of T cells in Graves' hyperthyroidism and ophthalmopathy. Study results and limitations: A 13 V-J signature model discriminated ophthalmopathy versus stable hyperthyroidism. It was a median about 6.5 months before onset that the model predicted ophthalmopathy.

Clinical symptoms, serum thyroxine and TRAb, thyroid ultrasound and orbital computed tomography together formed the diagnostic basis. PBMCs were collected from a roughly 10 ml volume of fresh peripheral blood. Germline CDR1 and CDR2: SGHTA and FQGTGA. V lost 1 base and J 10 bases, leaving 17 bases between the germline ends. The CDR3 runs to 15 residues. V usage is TRBV7-3 and J usage is TRBJ2-1; possibly TRBD2 for D (6 bases). This TCR came from a young man with Graves' ophthalmopathy. The specimen was blood. The CDR3 DNA is TGTGCCAGCAGCTTAAACAGCCCGGGAGCAGGGGAGCAGTTCTTC. This codes for CASSLNSPGAGEQFF.